This T cell receptor beta chain was sequenced during a study of cytomegalovirus exposure and HLA in healthy donors. Study results and limitations: Among TCR beta chains, those listed as cytomegalovirus-associated numbered around 160. Earlier findings revealed that most TCR beta V segments proved productive either about 87% or about 30% of the time.

Trimming left V 0 bases short and J 3 bases short, with 16 bases between. The length of the CDR3 is 17 residues. Germline values: CDR1 SGHNT, CDR2 YYREEE (reference sequence). The PCR had 60 Vbeta and 13 Jbeta primers. As handled by the study authors: An analysis that came later counted 73 million or so unique TCR beta chains, approximately 9.9 million shared. Some clones are missing from TCRdb's copy, which holds only in-frame ones; the method was immunoSEQ multiplex PCR. V, J and clone size derive from that table, while D and trimming were established from the DNA sequence. The sample shows more than 90,000 clones, roughly three quarters of them seen only once. A word on this clone: Antigen: not known.

The TCR comes from a woman aged 18-35 years in good health and CMV-seropositive. The rearrangement links TRBV5-4 to TRBJ1-5; no clear D gene. Specimen: PBMCs. This CDR3 is CASSLALSASDNQPQHF. CDR3 coding DNA: TGTGCCAGCAGCTTGGCTCTCTCCGCGAGTGACAATCAGCCCCAGCATTTT.